This T cell receptor (beta chain) emerged from a study of blood T cell repertoires in COVID-19. In this sample, this clone turned up a few times. TCRdb keeps only in-frame clones here, not all; method: immunoSEQ multiplex PCR. The sample yields approximately 97,000 clones, about nine tenths seen once. Germline CDR1 and CDR2: ENHRY and SYGVKD. V lost 5 bases and J 4 bases, leaving 15 bases between the germline ends. CDR3 length: 15 residues. The rearrangement links TRBV10-3 to TRBJ1-3, with a possible D match to TRBD1 (5 bases). Sequenced: peripheral blood. This receptor was identified in a man aged 55 to 69 with acute or convalescent COVID-19. The chain's CDR3 is CAISRDDSRGNTIYF. CDR3 bases: TGTGCCATCAGTCGAGACGACAGTCGAGGAAACACCATATATTTT.